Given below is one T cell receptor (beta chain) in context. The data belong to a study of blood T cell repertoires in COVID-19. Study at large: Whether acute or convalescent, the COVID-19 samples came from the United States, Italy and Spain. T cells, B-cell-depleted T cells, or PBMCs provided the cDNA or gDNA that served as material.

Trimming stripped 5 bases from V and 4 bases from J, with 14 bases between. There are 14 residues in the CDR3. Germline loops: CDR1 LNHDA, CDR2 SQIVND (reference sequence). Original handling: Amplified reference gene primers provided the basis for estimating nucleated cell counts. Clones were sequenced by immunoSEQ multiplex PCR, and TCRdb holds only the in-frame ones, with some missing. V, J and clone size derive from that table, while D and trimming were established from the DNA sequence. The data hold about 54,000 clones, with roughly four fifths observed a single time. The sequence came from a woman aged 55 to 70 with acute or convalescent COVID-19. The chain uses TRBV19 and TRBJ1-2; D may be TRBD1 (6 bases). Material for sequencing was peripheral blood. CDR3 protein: CASSPDRALYGYTF. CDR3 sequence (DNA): TGTGCCAGTAGTCCGGACAGAGCCCTCTATGGCTACACCTTC.